This TCR beta chain was recorded in a study of immune cell composition in non-small cell lung cancer. In the study overall: Lung adenocarcinoma or squamous carcinoma made up most tumours. Study findings and constraints: Tumour-associated clones >0.5% occurred in roughly a third of adenocarcinomas, 75% of squamous.

With regard to this clone: What it binds is not known.

Normal lung sampling was at least 3 cm from the tumour, as distant as possible. This CDR3 spans 13 amino acids. The V segment lost 6 bases and the J segment 6 bases; nucleotides outside the gene matches: 6. Germline CDR1 reads MDHEN; CDR2 reads SYDVKM. TCRdb's copy holds only in-frame clones and misses some; the assay was immunoSEQ multiplex PCR. The top ten hold around 9.7% of the sample, which has 15,000 to 20,000 clones, 70% to 85% seen once. This sample also belongs to another study, concerning CD4 T cells in lung cancer. Turning to that study: In vitro naive T-cell priming might explain some blood-derived responses.

This chain uses TRBV28 with TRBJ1-1, with 8 bases aligning to TRBD1. The clonotype was recovered from a human donor with non-small cell lung cancer. The specimen was non-adjacent lung tissue. CDR3 sequence: CASSPTGVAEAFF. Here the CDR3 DNA reads TGTGCCAGCAGCCCGACAGGGGTCGCTGAAGCTTTCTTT. The full variable domain, in which reference TRBV28 and TRBJ1-1 provide the parts outside the CDR3, is DVKVTQSSRYLVKRTGEKVFLECVQDMDHENMFWYRQDPGLGLRLIYFSYDVKMKEKGDIPEGYSVSREKKERFSLILESASTNQTSMYLCASSPTGVAEAFFGQGTRLTVV.